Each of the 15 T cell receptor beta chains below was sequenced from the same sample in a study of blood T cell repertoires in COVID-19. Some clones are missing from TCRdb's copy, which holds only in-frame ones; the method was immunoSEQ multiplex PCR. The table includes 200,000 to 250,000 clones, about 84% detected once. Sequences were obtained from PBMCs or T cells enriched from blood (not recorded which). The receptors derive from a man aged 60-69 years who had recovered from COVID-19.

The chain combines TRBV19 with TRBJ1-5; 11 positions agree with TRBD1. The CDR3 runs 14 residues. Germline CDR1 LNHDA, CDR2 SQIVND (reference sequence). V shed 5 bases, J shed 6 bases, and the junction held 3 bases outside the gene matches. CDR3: CASSGTGGSQPQHF. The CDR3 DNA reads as TGTGCCAGTAGTGGGACAGGGGGATCTCAGCCCCAGCATTTT.

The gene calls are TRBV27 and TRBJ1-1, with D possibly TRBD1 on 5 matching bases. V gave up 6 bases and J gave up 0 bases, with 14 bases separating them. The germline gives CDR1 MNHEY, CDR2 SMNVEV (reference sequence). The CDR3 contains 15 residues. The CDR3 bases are TGTGCCAGCAGCGAAACACAGGCAATGAACACTGAAGCTTTCTTT. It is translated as CASSETQAMNTEAFF.

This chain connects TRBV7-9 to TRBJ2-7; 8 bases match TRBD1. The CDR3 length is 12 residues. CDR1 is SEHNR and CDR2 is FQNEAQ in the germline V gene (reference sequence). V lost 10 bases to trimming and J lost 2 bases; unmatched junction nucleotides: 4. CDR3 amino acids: CAISTGAYEQYF. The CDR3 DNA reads TGTGCCATATCGACAGGGGCCTACGAGCAGTACTTC.

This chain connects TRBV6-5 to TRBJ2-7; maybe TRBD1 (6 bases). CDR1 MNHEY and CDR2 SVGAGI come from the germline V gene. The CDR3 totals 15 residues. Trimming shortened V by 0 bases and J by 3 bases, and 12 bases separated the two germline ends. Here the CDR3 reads CASSYSRTEYYEQYF. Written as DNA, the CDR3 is TGTGCCAGCAGTTACTCTAGGACAGAGTACTACGAGCAGTACTTC.

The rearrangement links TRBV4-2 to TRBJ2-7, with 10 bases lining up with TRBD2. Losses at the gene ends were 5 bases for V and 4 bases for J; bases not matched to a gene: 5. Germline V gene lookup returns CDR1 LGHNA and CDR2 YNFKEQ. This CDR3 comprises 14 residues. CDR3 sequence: CASSETSGDYEQYF. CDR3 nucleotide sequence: TGTGCCAGCAGCGAAACTAGCGGGGATTACGAGCAGTACTTC.

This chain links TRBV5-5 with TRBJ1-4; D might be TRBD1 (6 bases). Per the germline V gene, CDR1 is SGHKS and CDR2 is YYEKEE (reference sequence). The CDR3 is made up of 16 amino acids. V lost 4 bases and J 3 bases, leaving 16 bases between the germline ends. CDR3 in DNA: TGTGCCAGCAGCGCTCGACCGGGACAAGCTAATGAAAAACTGTTTTTT. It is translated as CASSARPGQANEKLFF.

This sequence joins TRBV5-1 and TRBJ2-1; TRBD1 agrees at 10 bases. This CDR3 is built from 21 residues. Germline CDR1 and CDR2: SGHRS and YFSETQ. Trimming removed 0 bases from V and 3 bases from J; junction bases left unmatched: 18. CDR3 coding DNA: TGCGCCAGCAGCTTGGAGGTCGGCGACAGGGGGCCTCAACTCCGCTACAATGAGCAGTTCTTC. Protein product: CASSLEVGDRGPQLRYNEQFF.

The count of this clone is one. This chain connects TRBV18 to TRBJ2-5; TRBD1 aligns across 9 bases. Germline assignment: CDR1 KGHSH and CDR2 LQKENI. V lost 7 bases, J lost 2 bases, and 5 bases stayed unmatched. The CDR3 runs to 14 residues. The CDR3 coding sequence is TGTGCCAGCTGGGGGGACAGGGCACAAGAGACCCAGTACTTC. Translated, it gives CASWGDRAQETQYF.

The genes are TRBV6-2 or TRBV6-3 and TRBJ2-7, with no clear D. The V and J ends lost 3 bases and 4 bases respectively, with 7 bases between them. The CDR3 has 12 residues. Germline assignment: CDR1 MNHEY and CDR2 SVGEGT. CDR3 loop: CASSYPVYEQYF. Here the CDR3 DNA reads TGTGCCAGCAGTTATCCGGTATACGAGCAGTACTTC.

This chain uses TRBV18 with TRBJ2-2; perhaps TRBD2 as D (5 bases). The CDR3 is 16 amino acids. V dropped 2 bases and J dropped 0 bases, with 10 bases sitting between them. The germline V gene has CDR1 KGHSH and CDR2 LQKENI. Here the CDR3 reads CASSPWGVSNTGELFF. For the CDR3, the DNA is TGTGCCAGCTCACCATGGGGAGTTTCGAACACCGGGGAGCTGTTTTTT.

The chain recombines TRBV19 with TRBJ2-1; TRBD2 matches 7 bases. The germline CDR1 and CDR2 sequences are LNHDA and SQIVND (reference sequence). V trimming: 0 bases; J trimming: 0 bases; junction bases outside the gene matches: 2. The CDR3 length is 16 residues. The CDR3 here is CASSIEGGSSYNEQFF. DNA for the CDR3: TGTGCCAGTAGTATAGAGGGCGGGAGCTCCTACAATGAGCAGTTCTTC.

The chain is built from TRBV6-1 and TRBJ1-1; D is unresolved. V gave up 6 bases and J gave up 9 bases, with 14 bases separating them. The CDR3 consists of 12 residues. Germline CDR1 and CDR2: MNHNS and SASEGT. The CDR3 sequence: CASSQREGQAFF. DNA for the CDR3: TGTGCCAGCAGCCAACGGGAAGGCCAAGCTTTCTTT.

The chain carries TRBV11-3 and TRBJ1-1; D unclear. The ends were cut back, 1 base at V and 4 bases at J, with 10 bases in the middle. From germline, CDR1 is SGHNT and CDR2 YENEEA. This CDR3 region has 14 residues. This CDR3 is CASSLGAGSTEAFF. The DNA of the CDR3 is TGTGCCAGCAGCTTAGGGGCGGGTAGCACTGAAGCTTTCTTT.

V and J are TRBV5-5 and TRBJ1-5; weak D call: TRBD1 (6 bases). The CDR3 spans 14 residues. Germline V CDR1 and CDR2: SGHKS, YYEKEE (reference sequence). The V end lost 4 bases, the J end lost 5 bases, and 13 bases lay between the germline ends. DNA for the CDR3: TGTGCCAGCAGCCTACAGGGAAGGGATCAGCCCCAGCATTTT. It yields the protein CASSLQGRDQPQHF.

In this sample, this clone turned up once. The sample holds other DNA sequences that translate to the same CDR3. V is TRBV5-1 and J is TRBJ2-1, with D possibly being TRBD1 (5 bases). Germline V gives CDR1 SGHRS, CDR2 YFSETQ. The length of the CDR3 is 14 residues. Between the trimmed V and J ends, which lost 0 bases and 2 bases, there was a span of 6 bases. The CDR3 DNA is TGCGCCAGCAGCTTGGGACAGACCTACAATGAGCAGTTCTTC. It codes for CASSLGQTYNEQFF.